This TCR beta chain derives from a study (dated by TCRdb to the mid-2010s). Background for the entire study: In people whose bodies naturally kept HIV infection under control, the researchers looked into where HIV persistence comes from.

This clonotype has only a few counts. Its antigen target is currently unknown. Base qualities were left out, and no much larger clone turns up one base away. The library was prepared using 5' RACE. TCRdb lists the instrument as Illumina HiSeq 2000. TCRdb took the public reads, trimmed them with fastp at Q25, ran MiXCR for clone calling and kept in-frame beta chains. Here each entry gathers all rows of one CDR3 protein and keeps the most common genes and DNA. The sample yields fewer than 250 distinct CDR3 sequences; under 35% were counted once. The leading ten clones occupy roughly 16% of the sample. At the junction V is shortened by 7 bases and J by 1 base, with 4 bases in between. The germline V gene gives CDR1 as LGHNT and CDR2 as FRNRAP. The CDR3 has 11 amino acids, counting the end cysteine and phenylalanine. The retained sequence is limited to the CDR3, 33 bases, with the frame set at the first base.

The sequence is built from TRBV12-5 and TRBJ1-1, with an unclear D gene assignment. Sequencing was performed on central memory T cells from blood PBMCs. According to the study, the label for this sample's cell subset or site signals: central memory CD4+ T cells. The clonotype was recovered from a male donor with HIV. The sequenced DNA is TGTGCTAGTGAGAAGAACACTGAAGCTTTCTTT. Its translation is CASEKNTEAFF.